This T cell receptor beta chain was recovered during a study of blood T cell repertoires in COVID-19. As originally analysed: Researchers report that nucleated cell counts were estimated from reference gene primer amplification. Measured with immunoSEQ multiplex PCR; TCRdb has only the in-frame clones, and not every one. The DNA was the basis for D and trimming; V, J and clone size are from that table. The data contain fewer than 250,000 clones, 70% to 90% of them seen just once; the ten biggest clones take up 7.5% to 8%. This CDR3 spans 16 amino acids. Germline-derived CDR1 and CDR2 are LNHDA and SQIVND (reference sequence). Losses at the gene ends were 3 bases for V and 5 bases for J; bases not matched to a gene: 6.

Specimen: peripheral blood. The source of this sequence is a woman aged 45-65 years with active or convalescent COVID-19. The chain is built from TRBV19 and TRBJ2-2; 10 bases map to TRBD1. CDR3 protein: CASSIGTGEKTGELFF. The DNA for the CDR3 is TGTGCCAGTAGTATTGGGACAGGGGAGAAGACCGGGGAGCTGTTTTTT.